One sample yielded the 20 T cell receptor beta chains listed below, sequenced in a study of blood T cell repertoires in COVID-19. Clones were sequenced by immunoSEQ multiplex PCR, and TCRdb holds only the in-frame ones, with some missing. Of 55,000 to 65,000 clones listed, 65% to 85% are singletons. Material: peripheral blood. These receptors originate from a man aged 60 to 69 with acute or convalescent COVID-19.

V and J are TRBV19 and TRBJ1-1; D gene unclear. The V gene's germline CDR1 is LNHDA and CDR2 SQIVND (reference sequence). Trimming took off 3 bases at V and 3 bases at J, with 14 bases between the two ends. CDR3 length: 15 residues. In nucleotides, the CDR3 is TGTGCCAGTAGTATGACGGCTGCCGGGGACACTGAAGCTTTCTTT. It is translated as CASSMTAAGDTEAFF.

This chain connects TRBV7-9 to TRBJ1-2, with D unresolved. The CDR3 covers 14 residues. V lost 7 bases and J lost 0, with 12 bases in between. Germline V gene sequence: CDR1 SEHNR, CDR2 FQNEAQ (reference sequence). CDR3 in amino acids: CASTFDTANYGYTF. The CDR3 bases are TGTGCCAGCACCTTTGACACAGCTAACTATGGCTACACCTTC.

This clone has just one count. The J gene is TRBJ1-2, the V gene TRBV30, with 10 bases that match TRBD1. Per germline, CDR1 GTSNPN and CDR2 SVGIG (reference sequence). This CDR3 comprises 15 residues. V was pared by 1 base and J by 2 bases, with 4 bases of the junction left unmatched. CDR3 bases: TGTGCCTGGAGTGGATCGGGACAGGGGAACTATGGCTACACCTTC. Translation gives CAWSGSGQGNYGYTF.

This rearrangement joins TRBV27 to TRBJ2-5; D is perhaps TRBD2 (5 bases). The CDR3 is 13 residues long. V lost 6 bases to trimming and J lost 2 bases, with 10 bases between them. CDR1 is MNHEY and CDR2 is SMNVEV in the germline V gene (reference sequence). The CDR3 DNA follows: TGTGCCAGCAGGGGCCAGCGGCAAGAGACCCAGTACTTC. Its translation: CASRGQRQETQYF.

The V gene is TRBV6-5, the J gene TRBJ1-2; TRBD1 is a possible D gene (5 bases). The CDR3 has 12 amino acids. The germline V gene has CDR1 MNHEY and CDR2 SVGAGI. The CDR3 bases are TGTGCTGGAGGGGATTTTAACTATGGCTACACCTTC. This translates into CAGGDFNYGYTF.

This chain's CDR3 is CASSPSGGFTDTQYF. CDR3 in DNA: TGTGCCAGCAGCCCAAGCGGGGGGTTCACAGATACGCAGTATTTT. This rearrangement joins TRBV7-9 to TRBJ2-3; 9 bases are a match to TRBD2. The trim removed 5 bases at V and 2 bases at J, leaving 5 bases unmatched. The germline gives CDR1 SEHNR, CDR2 FQNEAQ (reference sequence). This CDR3 region has 15 residues.

The J gene is TRBJ2-3, the V gene TRBV29-1, with D possibly TRBD2 on 6 matching bases. Per germline, CDR1 SQVTM and CDR2 ANQGSEA. V was pared by 4 bases and J by 6 bases, with 23 bases between. There are 16 residues in the CDR3. CDR3 protein: CSVGTGDTFGSDTQYF. CDR3 nucleotide sequence: TGCAGCGTTGGGACGGGGGATACCTTCGGGTCGGATACGCAGTATTTT.

The genes are TRBV2 and TRBJ1-2; TRBD1 matches 7 bases. CDR3 length equals 17 residues. Per germline, CDR1 SNHLY and CDR2 FYNNEI. V dropped 3 bases and J dropped 3; count of bases not matched to a gene: 13. The CDR3 protein is CASSDFSLGTEDYGYTF. CDR3 bases: TGTGCCAGCAGTGATTTTTCACTCGGGACAGAAGACTATGGCTACACCTTC.

This clone has just a few counts. The V and J genes are TRBV30 and TRBJ2-7; D is possibly TRBD2 (6 bases). This CDR3 contains 16 residues. From germline, CDR1 is GTSNPN and CDR2 SVGIG (reference sequence). The germline V and J ends were trimmed by 3 bases and 3 bases, with 21 bases remaining between them. The CDR3 loop reads CAWSVYTRDSSYEQYF. CDR3 sequence (DNA): TGTGCCTGGAGCGTCTACACTCGGGACTCGAGCTACGAGCAGTACTTC.

The rearrangement uses TRBV5-1 and TRBJ2-5, with TRBD2 matching 15 bases. The CDR3 is 17 amino acids. Per germline, CDR1 SGHRS and CDR2 YFSETQ. J gave up 5 bases and V 3 bases, and 8 bases lay outside the gene matches. CDR3 loop: CASSSGLAGGPGETQYF. In DNA, the CDR3 is TGCGCCAGCAGCTCTGGACTAGCGGGGGGGCCGGGGGAGACCCAGTACTTC.

The chain links TRBV5-5 to TRBJ1-2; no clear D. Trimming shortened V by 9 bases and J by 3 bases, and 18 bases separated the two germline ends. This CDR3 comprises 14 residues. Germline CDR1 is SGHKS and CDR2 is YYEKEE (reference sequence). CDR3 loop: CATQSHWQDYGYTF. DNA of the CDR3: TGTGCCACCCAATCTCATTGGCAGGACTATGGCTACACCTTC.

The chain is built from TRBV18 and TRBJ1-1, with D maybe TRBD1 (6 bases). Germline V gene sequence: CDR1 KGHSH, CDR2 LQKENI. The ends were cut back, 5 bases at V and 2 bases at J, with 12 bases in the middle. The CDR3 sequence is 14 residues long. The CDR3: CASSESQGNTEAFF. Here the CDR3 DNA reads TGTGCCAGCTCAGAGTCACAGGGAAACACTGAAGCTTTCTTT.

This chain links TRBV5-5 with TRBJ1-5, with 7 bases aligning to TRBD1. CDR3 size: 14 residues. Per the germline V gene, CDR1 is SGHKS and CDR2 is YYEKEE (reference sequence). V lost 4 bases and J lost 5; bases outside the gene matches: 6. The CDR3 DNA is TGTGCCAGCAGCCGTACAGGGGTAGATCAGCCCCAGCATTTT. This sequence encodes CASSRTGVDQPQHF. The full variable domain, rest sourced from reference TRBV5-5 and TRBJ1-5, is DAGVTQSPTHLIKTRGQQVTLRCSPISGHKSVSWYQQVLGQGPQFIFQYYEKEERGRGNFPDRFSARQFPNYSSELNVNALLLGDSALYLCASSRTGVDQPQHFGDGTRLSIL.

The chain has TRBV19 and TRBJ2-2; 9 positions match TRBD1. After removal of 6 bases from V and 6 bases from J, the junction contained 8 bases not matched to a gene. In germline, CDR1 is LNHDA, CDR2 SQIVND (reference sequence). The CDR3 totals 15 residues. CDR3 sequence (DNA): TGTGCCAGTAGACCGGACAGGGGATTTGCCGGGGAGCTGTTTTTT. This codes for CASRPDRGFAGELFF.

Turning to this clone: Sequence at one end of the junction differs from germline and may be a read error. The chain employs TRBV7-7 and TRBJ2-1; 8 positions agree with TRBD2. The CDR3 runs to 14 residues. Germline V gene sequence: CDR1 SSHAT, CDR2 FNYEAQ (reference sequence). The DNA of the CDR3 is TGTGCTAGCAGCTTTACCGCGGGGGGCTATGAGCAGTTCTTC. Its translation is CASSFTAGGYEQFF.

J is TRBJ1-1 and V is TRBV18; D might be TRBD1 (5 bases). The ends were cut back, 3 bases at V and 2 bases at J, with 13 bases in the middle. Germline CDR1 KGHSH, CDR2 LQKENI. The length of the CDR3 is 15 residues. The DNA for the CDR3 is TGTGCCAGCTCACCGACCGACGGGGGTAACACTGAAGCTTTCTTT. This encodes CASSPTDGGNTEAFF.

This clone has more than one count but fewer than ten. The chain couples TRBV5-1 to TRBJ2-7; 10 bases align to TRBD1. CDR3 length: 20 amino acids. The trim removed 0 bases at V and 3 bases at J, leaving 18 bases unmatched. From germline, CDR1 is SGHRS and CDR2 YFSETQ. CDR3 region: CASSLELLTARDRGSYEQYF. CDR3 nucleotide sequence: TGCGCCAGCAGCTTGGAACTTTTGACTGCCCGGGACAGGGGAAGCTACGAGCAGTACTTC.

The sample holds a few counts of this clone. The rearrangement uses TRBV7-9 and TRBJ1-4, with no clear D. The V gene's germline CDR1 is SEHNR and CDR2 FQNEAQ (reference sequence). V gave up 4 bases and J gave up 8 bases, with 14 bases separating them. The CDR3 runs 14 residues. CDR3 nucleotides: TGTGCCAGCAGCTCGGCGGAGTCCGGAGAAAAACTGTTTTTT. Residues: CASSSAESGEKLFF.

The chain carries TRBV19 and TRBJ1-5; weak D call: TRBD1 (5 bases). The CDR3 totals 17 residues. Trimming took off 3 bases at V and 0 bases at J, with 15 bases between the two ends. Germline V gives CDR1 LNHDA, CDR2 SQIVND (reference sequence). CDR3 protein: CASSIRAGMYSNQPQHF. DNA of the CDR3: TGTGCCAGTAGTATTCGAGCAGGGATGTATAGCAATCAGCCCCAGCATTTT.

V gene TRBV28 combines with J gene TRBJ1-5; 8 nucleotides align to TRBD1. The CDR3 totals 15 residues. V was clipped by 4 bases and J by 3 bases; unmatched bases: 5. Looked up from germline, CDR1 is MDHEN and CDR2 is SYDVKM. CDR3 DNA sequence: TGTGCCAGCAGTTCTTACAGGGGGATCAATCAGCCCCAGCATTTT. Its protein is CASSSYRGINQPQHF.